Listed here are 32 T cell receptor beta chains from one sample, sequenced in a study of beta chain features in type 1 diabetes (dated by TCRdb to the late 2010s). Overall study results and their limits: In all four CD4+ subsets, TCRB CDR3 length was moderately but significantly shorter in type 1 diabetes patients.

Library generation was performed with the immunoSEQ multiplex PCR assay. All of the isolated RNA was reverse transcribed with the High Capacity cDNA Reverse Transcription Kit, so expressed TCRB transcripts were sequenced. Imported from immuneACCESS, the table was reduced by TCRdb to in-frame sequences with V and J called. These copies leave out some clones; in studies compared against another copy, an unresolved V gene accounts for under half, and the cause of the remainder is not known. A total of 310,000 or so clones appear in this sample, around 9% of them only once. The ten largest make up roughly 0.99% of the sample. Their recognized antigens are unknown. Sequencing input: central memory CD4+ T cells from blood. The receptors stem from a man younger than 45 with type 1 diabetes.

The chain uses TRBV18 and TRBJ2-5; TRBD1 matches 7 bases. The CDR3 spans 14 residues. V dropped 1 base and J dropped 2; count of bases not matched to a gene: 1. Germline V CDR1 and CDR2: KGHSH, LQKENI. The CDR3 DNA reads as TGTGCCAGCTCACCACAGGGACAGCAAGAGACCCAGTACTTC. It specifies CASSPQGQQETQYF.

This clone was counted ten times or more. This sequence joins TRBV21-1 and TRBJ1-5; TRBD1, the D gene given by the table, was not confirmed from the DNA. TRBV21-1 is assigned pseudogene status. The CDR3 runs to 17 residues. CDR3 sequence (DNA): TGTGCCAGCAGCAAACAATCTGCAGGGAACCTCTTCTGGTCCCAGCATTTT. Its protein product is CASSKQSAGNLFWSQHF.

The V gene is TRBV28, the J gene TRBJ1-4; no reliable D call. Germline loops: CDR1 MDHEN, CDR2 SYDVKM. Trimming left V 2 bases short and J 7 bases short, with 5 bases between. The CDR3 length is 12 residues. This CDR3 is CASSLGGEKLFF. The CDR3 DNA reads as TGTGCCAGCAGTTTAGGAGGTGAAAAACTGTTTTTT.

In this sample, this clone turned up many times. This chain links TRBV19 with TRBJ2-7; possibly TRBD1 or TRBD2 for D (5 bases each). CDR3 length equals 12 residues. The V gene's germline CDR1 is LNHDA and CDR2 SQIVND (reference sequence). For the CDR3, the DNA is TGTGCTGCGGGCAGGGCCACCTACGAGCAGTACTTC. Protein product: CAAGRATYEQYF. Drawing the rest from reference TRBV19 and TRBJ2-7, the complete variable domain is DGGITQSPKYLFRKEGQNVTLSCEQNLNHDAMYWYRQDPGQGLRLIYYSQIVNDFQKGDIAEGYSVSREKKESFPLTVTSAQKNPTAFYLCAAGRATYEQYFGPGTRLTVT.

The chain couples TRBV11-2 to TRBJ2-1; D may be TRBD2 (6 bases). Germline CDR1 reads SGHAT; CDR2 reads FQNNGV. Deletions cut 4 bases from V and 6 bases from J, with 10 bases between. This CDR3 has 13 residues. The CDR3 DNA follows: TGTGCCAGCAGCTCGGGACTCCTCAATGAGCAGTTCTTC. Protein: CASSSGLLNEQFF.

This clone was counted many times. This rearrangement joins TRBV7-2 to TRBJ2-1; 8 nucleotides line up with TRBD1. Germline trimming cut 1 base from V and 3 bases from J; bases unmatched to any gene: 2. Germline V gene sequence: CDR1 SGHTA, CDR2 FQGNSA. This CDR3 region has 15 residues. The CDR3 nucleotides are TGTGCCAGCAGCTTAGACAGGGGGTACTACAATGAGCAGTTCTTC. As protein: CASSLDRGYYNEQFF.

V usage is TRBV5-1 and J usage is TRBJ2-7; weak D call: TRBD1 (5 bases). The CDR3 spans 14 residues. Germline CDR1 SGHRS, CDR2 YFSETQ. The V gene lost 0 bases and the J gene lost 6 bases, with 13 bases spanning the gap. The CDR3 DNA is TGCGCCAGCAGCTTGGCCGGTGGGGCCGGCGAGCAGTACTTC. This translates into CASSLAGGAGEQYF.

The chain has TRBV7-9 and TRBJ2-7; TRBD1 aligns across 7 bases. Germline-derived CDR1 and CDR2 are SEHNR and FQNEAQ (reference sequence). CDR3 length: 14 residues. The V segment lost 0 bases and the J segment 8 bases; nucleotides outside the gene matches: 7. The CDR3 bases are TGTGCCAGCAGCTTAGCTAGGGACAGCGGTCAGCAGTACTTC. This codes for CASSLARDSGQQYF.

This clone came up a few times. The chain employs TRBV19 and TRBJ1-5; TRBD1 is a possible D gene (5 bases). The CDR3 sequence is 15 residues long. V was clipped by 3 bases and J by 3 bases, with 12 bases between them. CDR1 LNHDA and CDR2 SQIVND come from the germline V gene (reference sequence). CDR3 sequence reads: CASSISRGPNQPQHF. The CDR3 coding sequence is TGTGCCAGTAGTATTTCCCGGGGCCCCAATCAGCCCCAGCATTTT.

The chain is built from TRBV2 and TRBJ2-5; the D gene is possibly TRBD2 (6 bases). The J call may be in error: the DNA end matches TRBJ2-7 better. The V gene's germline CDR1 is SNHLY and CDR2 FYNNEI. This CDR3 comprises 13 residues. The CDR3 protein is CASSQSGFYEQYF. In DNA, the CDR3 is TGTGCCAGCAGCCAAAGCGGGTTTTACGAGCAGTACTTC.

This clone was found a few times. The V and J genes are TRBV7-2 and TRBJ2-3; D gene ambiguous. The V gene lost 0 bases and the J gene lost 5 bases, with 12 bases spanning the gap. The CDR3 is 15 amino acids. Germline loops: CDR1 SGHTA, CDR2 FQGNSA. The CDR3 loop is CASSLALSLGDTQYF. In nucleotides, the CDR3 is TGTGCCAGCAGCTTAGCGCTTAGTTTGGGAGATACGCAGTATTTT.

The V and J genes are TRBV7-9 and TRBJ2-3, with D possibly matching TRBD2 (7 bases). There are 15 residues in the CDR3. Between the trimmed V and J ends, which lost 3 bases and 4 bases, there was a span of 14 bases. Per the germline V gene, CDR1 is SEHNR and CDR2 is FQNEAQ (reference sequence). The CDR3 nucleotides read TGTGCCAGCAGCTTCGGGGGGCCCAGGGCAGATACGCAGTATTTT. Residues: CASSFGGPRADTQYF.

In this sample, this clone turned up a few times. This chain uses TRBV5-1 with TRBJ2-3; a possible D gene is TRBD2 (6 bases). The ends were cut back, 0 bases at V and 2 bases at J, with 7 bases in the middle. The CDR3 spans 14 residues. Germline-derived CDR1 and CDR2 are SGHRS and YFSETQ. CDR3 amino acids: CASSLGLVTDTQYF. In nucleotides, the CDR3 is TGCGCCAGCAGCTTGGGACTAGTCACAGATACGCAGTATTTT.

V usage is TRBV19 and J usage is TRBJ1-5; D is undetermined. V lost 1 base and J lost 4, with 14 bases in between. The germline gives CDR1 LNHDA, CDR2 SQIVND (reference sequence). CDR3 length equals 16 residues. The CDR3 region is CASSIAPSGLNQPQHF. The CDR3 DNA follows: TGTGCCAGTAGTATAGCCCCCTCCGGGCTAAATCAGCCCCAGCATTTT.

This rearrangement joins TRBV21-1 to TRBJ1-5; the table's TRBD1 call for D was not verified on the DNA. TRBV21-1 is a pseudogene locus. CDR3 length: 16 amino acids. The CDR3 DNA is TGTGCCAGCAGCCACATCCGGGACAGGCCATTAAGGCCCCAGCATTTT. Protein product: CASSHIRDRPLRPQHF.

This clone was detected only a few times. The rearrangement uses TRBV15 and TRBJ2-3, with TRBD2 identical over 8 bases. V trimming: 5 bases; J trimming: 1 base; junction bases outside the gene matches: 11. Germline loops: CDR1 LNHNV, CDR2 YYDKDF (reference sequence). The CDR3 extends over 17 amino acids. The CDR3 nucleotides are TGTGCCACCAGCGGAACAGGCCTAGCGGGCCGCACAGATACGCAGTATTTT. Protein product: CATSGTGLAGRTDTQYF. The entire variable domain, with the rest obtained from reference TRBV15 and TRBJ2-3, is as follows: DAMVIQNPRYQVTQFGKPVTLSCSQTLNHNVMYWYQQKSSQAPKLLFHYYDKDFNNEADTPDNFQSRRPNTSFCFLDIRSPGLGDTAMYLCATSGTGLAGRTDTQYFGPGTRLTVL.

This clone appeared many times. The rearrangement uses TRBV5-1 and TRBJ1-1, with a tentative D call TRBD1 (6 bases). The germline V and J ends were trimmed by 1 base and 0 bases, with 13 bases remaining between them. The CDR3 contains 16 residues. Germline V lookup: CDR1 SGHRS, CDR2 YFSETQ. The CDR3 loop reads CASSLRGDLMNTEAFF. In DNA, the CDR3 is TGCGCCAGCAGCTTGAGGGGGGACCTCATGAACACTGAAGCTTTCTTT.

The chain links TRBV4-3 to TRBJ1-2, with 10 bases fitting TRBD1. The CDR3 extends over 14 amino acids. V was clipped by 6 bases and J by 7 bases; unmatched bases: 8. Germline loops: CDR1 LGHNA, CDR2 YSLEER. The CDR3 reads CASSPQDRGLGYTF. Written as DNA, the CDR3 is TGCGCCAGCAGTCCCCAAGACAGGGGGCTTGGCTACACCTTC.

This clone was counted between two and nine times. V and J are TRBV29-1 and TRBJ1-6; D unresolved. CDR1 and CDR2 (germline): SQVTM, ANQGSEA. Between the trimmed V and J ends, which lost 6 bases and 0 bases, there was a span of 12 bases. The length of the CDR3 is 15 residues. DNA for the CDR3: TGCAGCGTGGACGACGAGCGCTCCTATAATTCACCCCTCCACTTT. Translating it yields CSVDDERSYNSPLHF.

A few counts support this clone. The J gene is TRBJ2-5, the V gene TRBV5-1; D is perhaps TRBD2 (6 bases). Trimming pared 3 bases from V and 5 bases from J, leaving 14 bases between. The CDR3 extends over 14 amino acids. Germline-derived CDR1 and CDR2 are SGHRS and YFSETQ. This chain's CDR3 is CASSSQLARETQYF. The CDR3 DNA is TGCGCCAGCAGCTCCCAACTAGCTAGGGAGACCCAGTACTTC. The whole variable domain, filled in from reference TRBV5-1 and TRBJ2-5, reads KAGVTQTPRYLIKTRGQQVTLSCSPISGHRSVSWYQQTPGQGLQFLFEYFSETQRNKGNFPGRFSGRQFSNSRSEMNVSTLELGDSALYLCASSSQLARETQYFGPGTRLLVL.

This clone was observed a handful of times. The chain recombines TRBV28 with TRBJ1-5, with TRBD1 matching over 7 bases. This CDR3 is built from 16 residues. Germline CDR1 is MDHEN and CDR2 is SYDVKM. With 3 bases clipped from V and 2 bases from J, the junction kept 7 bases outside the gene matches. The CDR3 DNA follows: TGTGCCAGCAGTTTCCAGGGGGTCTTTGGCAATCAGCCCCAGCATTTT. Amino acid sequence: CASSFQGVFGNQPQHF. The complete variable domain, with remaining parts taken from reference TRBV28 and TRBJ1-5, reads DVKVTQSSRYLVKRTGEKVFLECVQDMDHENMFWYRQDPGLGLRLIYFSYDVKMKEKGDIPEGYSVSREKKERFSLILESASTNQTSMYLCASSFQGVFGNQPQHFGDGTRLSIL.

The V call is TRBV30, the J call TRBJ1-5; 9 bases fit TRBD1. The CDR3 has 13 residues. Germline-derived CDR1 and CDR2 are GTSNPN and SVGIG (reference sequence). V lost 1 base, J lost 6 bases, and 1 base stayed unmatched. The CDR3 spells CAWSDRGRQPQHF. The CDR3 region has the DNA TGTGCCTGGAGTGACAGGGGGCGTCAGCCCCAGCATTTT.

Here the CDR3 DNA reads TGTGCCAGCCGGGGGGATAATAACTATGGCTACACCTTC. Translation gives CASRGDNNYGYTF. The chain joins TRBV6-5 to TRBJ1-2; maybe TRBD1 (5 bases). Trimming removed 8 bases at V and 1 base at J, with 11 bases between. Germline-derived CDR1 and CDR2 are MNHEY and SVGAGI. This CDR3 has 13 residues.

This chain links TRBV7-2 with TRBJ2-3; the match to TRBD1 covers 7 bases. This CDR3 region has 16 residues. CDR1 SGHTA and CDR2 FQGNSA come from the germline V gene. J gave up 4 bases and V 4 bases, and 11 bases lay outside the gene matches. The CDR3 sequence: CASSSRTGSRADTQYF. As DNA, the CDR3 is TGTGCCAGCAGCTCCCGGACAGGTTCAAGGGCAGATACGCAGTATTTT.

The chain recombines TRBV19 with TRBJ2-1, with 11 bases matching TRBD2. The CDR3 has 20 residues. Germline V gene data show CDR1 as LNHDA and CDR2 as SQIVND (reference sequence). Trimming at V came to 10 bases and at J to 0 bases, leaving 20 bases not matched to a gene. DNA of the CDR3: TGTGCCACCACCGGGTCGAGGCCTAGCGGGGGGCAGAGCTCCTACAATGAGCAGTTCTTC. The encoded protein is CATTGSRPSGGQSSYNEQFF.

The chain carries TRBV7-2 and TRBJ1-4; 9 nucleotides match TRBD1. The CDR3 consists of 16 residues. The junction had 11 bases not matched to a gene; V was cut back by 5 bases and J by 7 bases. Germline V lookup: CDR1 SGHTA, CDR2 FQGNSA. The chain's CDR3 is CASSRSWGGQGEKLFF. The CDR3, as DNA: TGTGCCAGCAGCCGTTCCTGGGGGGGACAGGGTGAAAAACTGTTTTTT.

This chain links TRBV6-6 with TRBJ2-2, with D hard to call. The V gene lost 3 bases and the J gene lost 4 bases, with 9 bases spanning the gap. CDR1 is MNHNY and CDR2 is SVGAGI in the germline V gene (reference sequence). The CDR3 spans 14 residues. The CDR3 here is CASSYVVSTGELFF. CDR3 DNA sequence: TGTGCCAGCAGTTATGTAGTTTCCACCGGGGAGCTGTTTTTT.

The chain recombines TRBV7-7 with TRBJ2-5; TRBD2 might be the D (5 bases). V lost 5 bases and J 1 base, leaving 14 bases between the germline ends. This CDR3 has 15 residues. CDR1 is SSHAT and CDR2 is FNYEAQ in the germline V gene (reference sequence). The CDR3: CASSQSGNLQETQYF. The CDR3 region has the DNA TGTGCCAGCAGCCAATCCGGGAACCTCCAAGAGACCCAGTACTTC.

The chain joins TRBV29-1 to TRBJ1-2, with D tentatively TRBD1 (6 bases). V was cut by 4 bases and J by 4 bases, with 7 bases left in between. The CDR3 length is 11 residues. CDR1 and CDR2 from the germline V gene are SQVTM and ANQGSEA. Here the CDR3 DNA reads TGCAGCGTTGGGGACATCTATGGCTACACCTTC. Translation gives CSVGDIYGYTF. The whole variable domain, filled in from reference TRBV29-1 and TRBJ1-2, reads SAVISQKPSRDICQRGTSLTIQCQVDSQVTMMFWYRQQPGQSLTLIATANQGSEATYESGFVIDKFPISRPNLTFSTLTVSNMSPEDSSIYLCSVGDIYGYTFGSGTRLTVV.

As for this clone: Distinct nucleotide sequences in the sample also encode this CDR3. This rearrangement joins TRBV7-2 to TRBJ2-3; D uncertain. The germline gives CDR1 SGHTA, CDR2 FQGNSA. The CDR3 totals 13 residues. V was shortened by 1 base and J by 3 bases, with 5 bases between the two germline ends. CDR3 residues: CASSLEQTDTQYF. CDR3 coding DNA: TGTGCCAGCAGCTTAGAACAGACAGATACGCAGTATTTT.

The chain employs TRBV6-5 and TRBJ2-1; 11 nucleotides agree with TRBD2. This CDR3 spans 14 amino acids. Germline CDR1 and CDR2: MNHEY and SVGAGI. The J segment lost 15 bases and the V segment lost 5 bases, leaving 12 bases of the junction unmatched. CDR3 DNA sequence: TGTGCCAGCAGTGCTAGCGGGGGGCCTGGGTCAGTGTTCTTC. It is translated as CASSASGGPGSVFF.

V gene TRBV28 combines with J gene TRBJ2-6; TRBD1 aligns across 9 bases. CDR3 length: 19 residues. V was clipped by 6 bases and J by 4 bases; unmatched bases: 16. CDR1 is MDHEN and CDR2 is SYDVKM in the germline V gene. The CDR3, as DNA: TGTGCCAGCAGGACACCCCTACAGGGGGCGGCCTCCGGGGCCAACGTCCTGACTTTC. Amino acids: CASRTPLQGAASGANVLTF. The full variable domain, rest sourced from reference TRBV28 and TRBJ2-6, is DVKVTQSSRYLVKRTGEKVFLECVQDMDHENMFWYRQDPGLGLRLIYFSYDVKMKEKGDIPEGYSVSREKKERFSLILESASTNQTSMYLCASRTPLQGAASGANVLTFGAGSRLTVL.